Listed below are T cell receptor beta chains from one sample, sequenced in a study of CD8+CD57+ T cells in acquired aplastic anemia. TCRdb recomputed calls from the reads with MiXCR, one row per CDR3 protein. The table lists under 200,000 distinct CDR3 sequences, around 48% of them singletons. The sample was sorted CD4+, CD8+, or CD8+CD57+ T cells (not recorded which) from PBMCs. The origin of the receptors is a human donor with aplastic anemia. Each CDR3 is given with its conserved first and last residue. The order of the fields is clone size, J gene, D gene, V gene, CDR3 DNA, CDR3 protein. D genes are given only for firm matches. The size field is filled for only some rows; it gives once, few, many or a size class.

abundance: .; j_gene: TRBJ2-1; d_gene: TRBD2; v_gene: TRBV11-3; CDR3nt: TGTGCCAGCAGCCCGACTAGCGGGACCTACAATGAGCAGTTCTTC; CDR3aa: CASSPTSGTYNEQFF
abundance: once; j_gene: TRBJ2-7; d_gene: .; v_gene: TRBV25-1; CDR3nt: TGTGCCAGCAGTGAATCAGTTAACGGTGCCTACGAGCAGTACTTC; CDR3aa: CASSESVNGAYEQYF
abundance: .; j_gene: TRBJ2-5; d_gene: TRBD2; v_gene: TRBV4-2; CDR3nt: TGTGCCACTGACCCAGCTAGCGGGCCGCAAGAGACCCAGTACTTC; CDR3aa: CATDPASGPQETQYF
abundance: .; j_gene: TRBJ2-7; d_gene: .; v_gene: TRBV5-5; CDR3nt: TGTGCCAGCAGCTTGTACCCGTGCTCCTACGAGCAGTACTTC; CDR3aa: CASSLYPCSYEQYF
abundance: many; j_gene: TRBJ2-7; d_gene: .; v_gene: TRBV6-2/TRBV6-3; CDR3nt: TGTGCCAGCAGTTACTCCGTTCTACGCGAGCAGTACTTC; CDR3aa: CASSYSVLREQYF
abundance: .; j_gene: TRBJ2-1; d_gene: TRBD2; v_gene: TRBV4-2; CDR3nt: TGTGCCAGCAGCCCCCCGCTGGCTAGCGGGAGGAATTCCTACAATGAGCAGTTCTTC; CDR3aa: CASSPPLASGRNSYNEQFF
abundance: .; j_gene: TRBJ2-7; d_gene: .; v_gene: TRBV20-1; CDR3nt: TGCAGTGCGCCGATGAGGACGGACCACTACGAGCAGTACTTC; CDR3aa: CSAPMRTDHYEQYF
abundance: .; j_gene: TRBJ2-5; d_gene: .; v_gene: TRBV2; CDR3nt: TGTGCCAGCAGTGACGGCAGGGGCCATCAGCCCCAGTACTTC; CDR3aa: CASSDGRGHQPQYF
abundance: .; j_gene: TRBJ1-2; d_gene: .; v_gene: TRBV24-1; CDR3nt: TGTGCCACCAGTGGTTCGGACAGAATTAACTATGGCTACACCTTC; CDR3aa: CATSGSDRINYGYTF
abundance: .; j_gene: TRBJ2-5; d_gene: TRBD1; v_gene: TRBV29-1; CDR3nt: TGCAGCGGGGGACAGGAGCAAGAGACCCAGTACTTC; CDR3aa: CSGGQEQETQYF
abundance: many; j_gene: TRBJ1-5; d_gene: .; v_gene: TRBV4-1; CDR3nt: TGCGCCAGCAGCCAAGAACAGCCCGTTTTGAGCAATCAGCCCCAGCATTTT; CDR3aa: CASSQEQPVLSNQPQHF
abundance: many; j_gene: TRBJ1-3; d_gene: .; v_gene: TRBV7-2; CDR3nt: TGTGCCAGCAGCCCGTTGTCCGGCTCTGGAAACACCATATATTTT; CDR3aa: CASSPLSGSGNTIYF
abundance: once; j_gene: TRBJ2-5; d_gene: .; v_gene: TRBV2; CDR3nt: TGTGCCAGCAGTGGCCAGGGTCATGGGACCCAGTACTTC; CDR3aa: CASSGQGHGTQYF
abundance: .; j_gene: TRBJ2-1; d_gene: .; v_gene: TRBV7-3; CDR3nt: TGTGCCAGCAGCTTGTATGAGCAGTTCTTC; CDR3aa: CASSLYEQFF
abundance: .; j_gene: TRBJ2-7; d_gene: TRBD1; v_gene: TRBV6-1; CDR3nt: TGTGCCAGCAGTCTCAAGACAGGGCCGTCCGGCGAGCAGTACTTC; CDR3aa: CASSLKTGPSGEQYF
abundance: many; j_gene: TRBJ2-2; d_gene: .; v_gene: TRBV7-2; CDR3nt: TGTGCCAGCAGCTTTCACAGGGATGGTTGGACCGGGGAGCTGTTTTTT; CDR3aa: CASSFHRDGWTGELFF
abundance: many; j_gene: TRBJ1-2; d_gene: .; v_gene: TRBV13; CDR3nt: TGTGCCAGCAGCTTAAACAGCCTCTATGGCTACACCTTC; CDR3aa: CASSLNSLYGYTF
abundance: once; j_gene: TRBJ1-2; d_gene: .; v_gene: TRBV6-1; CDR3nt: TGTGCCAGCAGTGAAACGTTCCGATCCTATGGCTACACCTTC; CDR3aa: CASSETFRSYGYTF
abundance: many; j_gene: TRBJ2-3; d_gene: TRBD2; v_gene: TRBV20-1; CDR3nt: TGCAGTGCTAGAGGGCTAGCGGGCACAGATACGCAGTATTTT; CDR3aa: CSARGLAGTDTQYF
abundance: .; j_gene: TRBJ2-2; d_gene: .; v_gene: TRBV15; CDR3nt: TGTGCCACCAGCAAGGCCAGGGAAGGAGGCGGGGAGCTGTTTTTT; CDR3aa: CATSKAREGGGELFF
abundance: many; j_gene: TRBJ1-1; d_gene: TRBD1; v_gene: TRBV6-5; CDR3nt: TGTGCCAGCAGAGCCGGGACAGGGAACACTGAAGCTTTCTTT; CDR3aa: CASRAGTGNTEAFF
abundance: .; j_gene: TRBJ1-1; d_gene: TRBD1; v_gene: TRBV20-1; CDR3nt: TGCAGTGCTAGAGATCGTGGGACAGGGGATGAAGCTTTCTTT; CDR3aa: CSARDRGTGDEAFF
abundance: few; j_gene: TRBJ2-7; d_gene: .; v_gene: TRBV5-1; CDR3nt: TGCGCCAGCAGCCCCCCACGCCACACCTACGAGCAGTACTTC; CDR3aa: CASSPPRHTYEQYF
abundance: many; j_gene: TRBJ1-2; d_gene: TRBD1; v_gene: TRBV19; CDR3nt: TGTGCCAGTAGTATAGATGACAGGGGACGTCAAGGCTACACCTTC; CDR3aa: CASSIDDRGRQGYTF
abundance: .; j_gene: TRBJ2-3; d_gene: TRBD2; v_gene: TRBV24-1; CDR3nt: TGTGCCACCAGTGACCCGGCCGGGACTAGCGGGATGGATACGCAGTATTTT; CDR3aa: CATSDPAGTSGMDTQYF
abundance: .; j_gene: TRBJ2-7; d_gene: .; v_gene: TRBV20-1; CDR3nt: TGCAGTGCTAGAGATAGTACTAGCTACGAGCCGTACTTC; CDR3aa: CSARDSTSYEPYF
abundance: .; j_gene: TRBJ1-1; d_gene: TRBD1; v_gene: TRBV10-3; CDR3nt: TGTGCCATCAGTCAAAGTCAGGGGGGCGAAGCTTTCTTT; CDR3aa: CAISQSQGGEAFF
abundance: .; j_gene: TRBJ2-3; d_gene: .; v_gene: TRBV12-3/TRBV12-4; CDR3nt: TGTGCCAGCAGTCCGGACTGGGGGGCGCAGTATTTT; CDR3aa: CASSPDWGAQYF
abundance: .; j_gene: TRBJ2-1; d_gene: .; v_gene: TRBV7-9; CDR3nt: TGTGCCAGCAGCTCCAGACTAGACAATGAGCAGTTCTTC; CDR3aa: CASSSRLDNEQFF
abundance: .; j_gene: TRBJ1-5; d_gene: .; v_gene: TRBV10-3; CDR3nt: TGTGCCATCAGTGACCTGAGGGAGGATCAGCCCCAGCATTTT; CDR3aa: CAISDLREDQPQHF
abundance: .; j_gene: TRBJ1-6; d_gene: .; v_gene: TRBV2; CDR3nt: TGTGCCAGCAAGGGCAGGGTATATTCACCCCTCCACTTT; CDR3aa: CASKGRVYSPLHF
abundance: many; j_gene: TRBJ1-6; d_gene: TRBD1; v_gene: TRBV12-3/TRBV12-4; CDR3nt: TGTGCCAGCAGTTTGGCTGACAGGGACAATTCACCCCTCCACTTT; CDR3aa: CASSLADRDNSPLHF
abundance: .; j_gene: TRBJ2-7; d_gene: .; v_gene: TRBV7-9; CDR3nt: TGTGCCAGCAGCGTGGGGGAGAAGTACGAGCAGTACTTC; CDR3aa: CASSVGEKYEQYF
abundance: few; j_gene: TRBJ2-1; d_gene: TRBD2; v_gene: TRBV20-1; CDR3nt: TGCAGTGCAAGGGCTCTCGTCAGGACTAGCGAGAAATCCTACAATGAGCAGTTCTTC; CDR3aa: CSARALVRTSEKSYNEQFF
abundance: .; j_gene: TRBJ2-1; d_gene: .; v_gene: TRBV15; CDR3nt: TGTGCCACCAGCAGAGGACAGTCTTCCTACAATGAGCAGTTCTTC; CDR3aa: CATSRGQSSYNEQFF
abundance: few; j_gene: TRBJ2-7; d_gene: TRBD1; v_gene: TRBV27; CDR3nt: TGTGCCAGCAGACGTAGCGACAGGGGAGGTTACGAGCAGTACTTC; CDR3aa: CASRRSDRGGYEQYF
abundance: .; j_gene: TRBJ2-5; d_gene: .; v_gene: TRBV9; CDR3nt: TGTGCCAGCAGCGTATCGTCAGGCCTAGGCCAAGAGACCCAGTACTTC; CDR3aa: CASSVSSGLGQETQYF
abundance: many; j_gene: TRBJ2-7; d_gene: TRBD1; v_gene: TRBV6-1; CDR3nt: TGTGCCAGCACCCTGACAGGGAAAACCTACGAGCAGTACTTC; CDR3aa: CASTLTGKTYEQYF
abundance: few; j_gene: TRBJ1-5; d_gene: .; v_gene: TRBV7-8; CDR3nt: TGTGCCAGCAGCTTAGGTAACCCACGTGAGCCCCAGCATTTT; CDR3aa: CASSLGNPREPQHF
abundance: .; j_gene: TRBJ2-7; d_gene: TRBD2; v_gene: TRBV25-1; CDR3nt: TGTGCCAGCAGTGTCCTAGCGGGAGTAACCTACGAGCAGTACTTC; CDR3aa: CASSVLAGVTYEQYF
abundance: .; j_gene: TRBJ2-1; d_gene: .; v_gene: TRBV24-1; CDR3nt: TGTGCCACCAGTGATGCCGGACGGCCGCTCTACAATGAGCAGTTCTTC; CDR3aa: CATSDAGRPLYNEQFF
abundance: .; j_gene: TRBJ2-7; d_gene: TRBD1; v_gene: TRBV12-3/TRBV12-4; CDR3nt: TGTGCCAGCAGTCCCGATCTATACAGGGGACACGACTACGAGCAGTACTTC; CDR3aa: CASSPDLYRGHDYEQYF
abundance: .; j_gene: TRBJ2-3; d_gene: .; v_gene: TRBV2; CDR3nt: TGTGCCAGCAGTCAGACAGCAGATACGCAGTATTTT; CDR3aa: CASSQTADTQYF
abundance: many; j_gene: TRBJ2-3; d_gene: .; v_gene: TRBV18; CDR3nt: TGTGCCAGCTCACCAGCGGGTTTCACAGATACGCAGTATTTT; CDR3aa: CASSPAGFTDTQYF
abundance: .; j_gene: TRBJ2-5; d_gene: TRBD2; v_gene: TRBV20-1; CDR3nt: TGCAGTGCTAGATTCGCGGGGGGAGAGACCCATTACTTC; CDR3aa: CSARFAGGETHYF
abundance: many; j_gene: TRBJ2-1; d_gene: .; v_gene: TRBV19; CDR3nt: TGTGCCAGTAGTATAGATTATGGCCGGGAGTGGGGAGGGCAGTTCTTC; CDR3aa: CASSIDYGREWGGQFF
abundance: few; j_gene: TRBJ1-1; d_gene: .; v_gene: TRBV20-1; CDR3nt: TGCAGTGCCGCCAATCTTGAAGCTTTCTTT; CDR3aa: CSAANLEAFF
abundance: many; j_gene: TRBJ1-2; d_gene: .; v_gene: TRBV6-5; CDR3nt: TGTGCCAGCAGTGACTCTCCGTTGTCCGGCTACACCTTC; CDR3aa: CASSDSPLSGYTF
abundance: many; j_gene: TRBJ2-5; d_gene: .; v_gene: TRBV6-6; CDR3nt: TGTGCCAGCAGTTACACGAGGACGGTCCAAGAGACCCAGTACTTC; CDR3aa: CASSYTRTVQETQYF
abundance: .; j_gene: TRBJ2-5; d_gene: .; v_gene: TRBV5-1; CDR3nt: TGCGCCAGCAGCTTGTCTTTCGAGACCCAGTACTTC; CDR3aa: CASSLSFETQYF
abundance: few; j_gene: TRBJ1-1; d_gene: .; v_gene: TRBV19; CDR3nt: TGTGCCAGTAGTTTCAGAGGGGATGAAGCTTTCTTT; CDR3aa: CASSFRGDEAFF
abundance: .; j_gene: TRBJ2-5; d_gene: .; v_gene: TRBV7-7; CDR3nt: TGTGCCAGCAGCTTAGCGAGGGGATTACAAGAGACCCAGTACTTC; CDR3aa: CASSLARGLQETQYF
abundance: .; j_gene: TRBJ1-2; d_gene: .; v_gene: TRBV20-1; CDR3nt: TGCAGTGCTAGAGCGTCTCTTCAATATGGCTACACCTTC; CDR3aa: CSARASLQYGYTF
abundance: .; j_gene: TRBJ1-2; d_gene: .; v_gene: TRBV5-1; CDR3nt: TGCGCCAGCAGTGAGGGGGACCCCTCTGGCTACACCTTC; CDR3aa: CASSEGDPSGYTF
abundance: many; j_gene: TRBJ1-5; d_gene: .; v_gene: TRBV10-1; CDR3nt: TGCGCCACTTCAGGTAGCAATCAGCCCCAGCATTTT; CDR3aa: CATSGSNQPQHF
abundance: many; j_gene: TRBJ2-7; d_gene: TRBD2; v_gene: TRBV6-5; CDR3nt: TGTGCCAGCAGTTACTCCCTTACTAGCGGAATCTCCTACGAGCAGTACTTC; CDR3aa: CASSYSLTSGISYEQYF